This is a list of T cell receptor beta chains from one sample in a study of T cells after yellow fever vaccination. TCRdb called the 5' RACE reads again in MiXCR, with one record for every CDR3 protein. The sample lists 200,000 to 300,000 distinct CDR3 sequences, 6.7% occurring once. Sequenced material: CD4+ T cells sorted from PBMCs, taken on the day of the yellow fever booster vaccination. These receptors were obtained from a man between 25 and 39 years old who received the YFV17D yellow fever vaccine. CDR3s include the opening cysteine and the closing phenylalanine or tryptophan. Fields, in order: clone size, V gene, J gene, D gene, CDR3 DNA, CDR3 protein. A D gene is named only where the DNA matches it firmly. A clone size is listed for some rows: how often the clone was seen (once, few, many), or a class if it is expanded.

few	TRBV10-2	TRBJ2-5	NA	TGCGCCAGCAGGGAAGGGGCGACCGGAGAGACCCAGTACTTC	CASREGATGETQYF
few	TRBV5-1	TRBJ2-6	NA	TGCGCCAGCAGCTTGGCCGACAGGTTCTCTGGGGCCAACGTCCTGACTTTC	CASSLADRFSGANVLTF
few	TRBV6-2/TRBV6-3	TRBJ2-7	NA	TGTGCCAGCACCCGGACTACTTACGAGCAGTACTTC	CASTRTTYEQYF
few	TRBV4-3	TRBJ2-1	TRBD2	TGCGCCAGCAGCCAAGATTGGCGGGAGCGACCCTCCTACAATGAGCAGTTCTTC	CASSQDWRERPSYNEQFF
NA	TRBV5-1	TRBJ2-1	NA	TGCGCCAGCAGCTTGGAGTTAGCCGGGCAGTTCTTC	CASSLELAGQFF
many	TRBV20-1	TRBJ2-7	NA	TGCAGTGCTAGTAATTTGGCAGGATTCTACGAGCAGTACTTC	CSASNLAGFYEQYF
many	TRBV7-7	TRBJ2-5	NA	TGTGCTAGCAGCTTAGATCCCCCTAGTATCCAGTACTTC	CASSLDPPSIQYF
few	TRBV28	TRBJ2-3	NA	TGTGCCAGCATCTCCAACACAGATACGCAGTATTTT	CASISNTDTQYF
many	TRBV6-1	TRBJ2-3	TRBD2	TGTGCCAGCAGTCCGTTAGCGGGAGGGCCTAGTACGCAGTATTTT	CASSPLAGGPSTQYF
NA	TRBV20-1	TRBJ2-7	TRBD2	TGCAGTACGGGCAAGGGACTAGCGGGGGAGCAGTACTTC	CSTGKGLAGEQYF
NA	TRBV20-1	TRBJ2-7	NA	TGCAGTGCTCCTAGCGCCTCCTACGAGCAGTACTTC	CSAPSASYEQYF
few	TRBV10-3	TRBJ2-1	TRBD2	TGTGCCATCAGTGAGATGGAAGCGGGAGATCAGTTCTTC	CAISEMEAGDQFF
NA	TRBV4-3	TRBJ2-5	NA	TGCGCCAGCAGCCAAGACTACAGGGACCGAGAGACCCAGTACTTC	CASSQDYRDRETQYF
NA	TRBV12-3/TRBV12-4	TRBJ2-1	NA	TGTGCCAGCATCCTCATGGGGGGCTATGAGCAGTTCTTC	CASILMGGYEQFF
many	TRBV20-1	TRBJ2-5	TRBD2	TGCAGTGCTCGTTTACTAGCGGGAGGGCAGGAGACCCAGTACTTC	CSARLLAGGQETQYF
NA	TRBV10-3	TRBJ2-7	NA	TGTGCCATCAGTGACCACCGCGCAGCATCCTACGAGCAGTACTTC	CAISDHRAASYEQYF
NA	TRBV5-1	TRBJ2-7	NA	TGCGCCAGCAGCTTGAGGACGGGGAAGAGGATTTTGGAGCAGTACTTC	CASSLRTGKRILEQYF
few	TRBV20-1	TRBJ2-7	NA	TGCAGTGCTAAGACTAGTGTCGAGCAGTACTTC	CSAKTSVEQYF
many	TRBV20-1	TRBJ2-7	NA	TGCAGTGCTAGAGATTTTGCGGAAGCGTCCTACGAGCAGTACTTC	CSARDFAEASYEQYF
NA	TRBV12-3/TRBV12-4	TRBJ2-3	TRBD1	TGTGCCAGCAGTTTCGACAGGGGGTTAACAGATACGCAGTATTTT	CASSFDRGLTDTQYF
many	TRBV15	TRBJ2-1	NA	TGTGCCACCAGCAGAGATACCCGGCGGGAGCAGTTCTTC	CATSRDTRREQFF
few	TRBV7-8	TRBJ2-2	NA	TGTGCCAGCAGCCCCCGGAGAGGGGGAGATTACACCGGGGAGCTGTTTTTT	CASSPRRGGDYTGELFF
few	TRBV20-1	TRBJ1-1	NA	TGCACCACCTTGAGCGGGCCGAACACTGAAGCTTTCTTT	CTTLSGPNTEAFF
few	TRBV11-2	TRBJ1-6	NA	TGTGCCAGCAGCTTAGAGGACAGCTATAATTCACCCCTCCACTTT	CASSLEDSYNSPLHF